The 25 T cell receptor beta chains given below trace back to one sample, sequenced in a study of blood T cell repertoires in COVID-19. Measured with immunoSEQ multiplex PCR; TCRdb has only the in-frame clones, and not every one. The data contain fewer than 300,000 clones, roughly 85% of them singletons. The sequenced material came from peripheral blood. The receptors come from a woman under 30 with acute or convalescent COVID-19.

The gene calls are TRBV7-2 and TRBJ1-2; the match to TRBD1 covers 9 bases. The CDR3 extends over 14 amino acids. Trimming took 5 bases from V and 4 from J; bases not matched to a gene: 5. The germline gives CDR1 SGHTA, CDR2 FQGNSA. Here the CDR3 reads CASSKDRGSYGYTF. CDR3 coding DNA: TGTGCCAGCAGCAAGGACAGGGGATCCTATGGCTACACCTTC.

The chain employs TRBV19 and TRBJ2-3; 10 nucleotides align to TRBD2. The V gene end was trimmed by 4 bases and the J gene end by 5 bases; junction bases not matched to a gene: 9. This CDR3 contains 16 residues. Germline CDR1 is LNHDA and CDR2 is SQIVND (reference sequence). The CDR3: CASSTSSGRGIDTQYF. The CDR3 bases are TGTGCCAGTAGTACCTCTAGCGGGAGAGGGATAGATACGCAGTATTTT.

The chain couples TRBV14 to TRBJ2-1; D gene uncertain. This CDR3 is built from 13 residues. Germline V gives CDR1 SGHDN, CDR2 FVKESK. Between the trimmed V and J ends, which lost 0 bases and 3 bases, there was a span of 3 bases. The CDR3 DNA reads TGTGCCAGCAGCCAAGATAACTACAATGAGCAGTTCTTC. Its protein product is CASSQDNYNEQFF. Combining the CDR3 with reference TRBV14 and TRBJ2-1 gives the whole variable domain EAGVTQFPSHSVIEKGQTVTLRCDPISGHDNLYWYRRVMGKEIKFLLHFVKESKQDESGMPNNRFLAERTGGTYSTLKVQPAELEDSGVYFCASSQDNYNEQFFGPGTRLTVL.

This rearrangement joins TRBV5-6 to TRBJ1-2; 7 nucleotides agree with TRBD1. Per germline, CDR1 SGHDT and CDR2 YYEEEE. V lost 0 bases to trimming and J lost 3 bases; unmatched junction nucleotides: 8. CDR3 size: 16 residues. CDR3 in DNA: TGTGCCAGCAGCTTGGTAACCGGGACAGAAGACTATGGCTACACCTTC. Translated, it gives CASSLVTGTEDYGYTF.

This chain links TRBV3-1 (or the pseudogene TRBV3-2) with TRBJ2-5; a weak D match, TRBD2 (5 bases). CDR1 and CDR2 (germline): LGHDT, YNNKEL (reference sequence). The CDR3 is 14 residues long. Trimming stripped 1 base from V and 4 bases from J, with 10 bases between. The CDR3 is CASSQGHGGETQYF. The DNA for the CDR3 is TGTGCCAGCAGCCAAGGACATGGAGGAGAGACCCAGTACTTC.

The V gene is TRBV7-8, the J gene TRBJ2-1; tentatively, D is TRBD2 (6 bases). Germline V CDR1 and CDR2: SGHVS, FQNEAQ. This CDR3 has 12 residues. V lost 5 bases and J 10 bases, leaving 12 bases between the germline ends. The CDR3 DNA sequence: TGTGCCAGCAGCCCGGGACTCCTCGAGCAGTTCTTC. Encoded protein: CASSPGLLEQFF.

This clone was observed a handful of times. The V and J genes are TRBV27 and TRBJ2-7, with D hard to call. Germline V gene data show CDR1 as MNHEY and CDR2 as SMNVEV (reference sequence). V shed 3 bases and J shed 2 bases, with 11 bases lying between them. The CDR3 runs 14 residues. The CDR3 region is CASSFGVGTYEQYF. The CDR3 region has the DNA TGTGCCAGCAGTTTTGGCGTGGGCACCTACGAGCAGTACTTC.

The J gene is TRBJ1-2, the V gene TRBV6-2 or TRBV6-3, with 10 positions matching TRBD1. V lost 2 bases, J lost 6 bases, and 6 bases stayed unmatched. Germline V CDR1 and CDR2: MNHEY, SVGEGT. CDR3 size: 15 residues. The CDR3 coding sequence is TGTGCCAGCAGTTACACCTGGACAGGGGGAGATGGCTACACCTTC. Residues: CASSYTWTGGDGYTF.

The chain links TRBV30 to TRBJ1-3, with TRBD1 as a possible D gene (5 bases). Per germline, CDR1 GTSNPN and CDR2 SVGIG (reference sequence). The germline V and J ends were trimmed by 3 bases and 2 bases, with 14 bases remaining between them. CDR3 length: 15 amino acids. CDR3 amino acids: CAWRQAGLAGNTIYF. The CDR3 nucleotides read TGTGCCTGGAGACAGGCTGGTCTGGCTGGAAACACCATATATTTT.

The J gene is TRBJ2-1, the V gene TRBV6-4, with 13 positions matching TRBD2. Germline V lookup: CDR1 MRHNA, CDR2 SNTAGT. The CDR3 consists of 17 residues. The V and J ends lost 5 bases and 1 base, in that order; junction bases with no gene match: 5. CDR3 coding DNA: TGTGCCAGCAGTCGGACTAGCGGGAGAAGTTCCTACAATGAGCAGTTCTTC. Its translation: CASSRTSGRSSYNEQFF.

This clone was seen a few times. CDR3 amino acids: CASSNTSGSYNEQFF. The CDR3 DNA reads TGTGCCAGCAGCAACACTAGCGGGAGTTACAATGAGCAGTTCTTC. The rearrangement links TRBV7-6 to TRBJ2-1; TRBD2 agrees at 11 bases. This CDR3 comprises 15 residues. J lost 4 bases, V lost 5 bases, and 4 bases had no gene match. The germline CDR1 and CDR2 sequences are SGHVS and FNYEAQ.

The chain employs TRBV15 and TRBJ2-5, with TRBD2 as a possible D gene (5 bases). The ends were cut back, 10 bases at V and 7 bases at J, with 19 bases in the middle. The CDR3 spans 13 residues. The germline CDR1 and CDR2 sequences are LNHNV and YYDKDF (reference sequence). The CDR3 DNA is TGTGCCAGTGGGGTTTTGAGGGAAGGGACCCAGTACTTC. Translating gives CASGVLREGTQYF.

V usage is TRBV30 and J usage is TRBJ2-7; 14 positions agree with TRBD2. With V trimmed by 4 bases and J by 4 bases, 9 bases remained unmatched. The CDR3 runs 16 residues. Looked up from germline, CDR1 is GTSNPN and CDR2 is SVGIG (reference sequence). The CDR3 reads CAWTGTSGSLRYEQYF. The CDR3 DNA reads as TGTGCCTGGACCGGGACTAGCGGGAGCCTCCGTTACGAGCAGTACTTC.

The chain combines TRBV5-1 with TRBJ1-6; 8 bases map to TRBD1. This CDR3 contains 16 residues. V shed 0 bases, J shed 9 bases, and the junction held 8 bases outside the gene matches. CDR1 is SGHRS and CDR2 is YFSETQ in the germline V gene. The CDR3 nucleotides are TGCGCCAGCAGCTTGGGAGGACAGGGTTTAGGTTCACCCCTCCACTTT. Amino acid sequence: CASSLGGQGLGSPLHF. The full variable domain, rest sourced from reference TRBV5-1 and TRBJ1-6, is KAGVTQTPRYLIKTRGQQVTLSCSPISGHRSVSWYQQTPGQGLQFLFEYFSETQRNKGNFPGRFSGRQFSNSRSEMNVSTLELGDSALYLCASSLGGQGLGSPLHFGNGTRLTVT.

This clone has a single count. The rearrangement joins TRBV4-1 to TRBJ2-3; D might be TRBD2 (5 bases). Per the germline V gene, CDR1 is MGHRA and CDR2 is YSYEKL. The germline V and J ends were trimmed by 1 base and 2 bases, with 16 bases remaining between them. This CDR3 comprises 17 residues. In DNA form, the CDR3 reads TGCGCCAGCAGCCAAGGGGCTTTAGCGTCATACACAGATACGCAGTATTTT. It encodes CASSQGALASYTDTQYF.

The J gene is TRBJ1-1, the V gene TRBV7-2, with 9 nucleotides matching TRBD1. CDR1 is SGHTA, CDR2 FQGNSA, per germline. J was trimmed by 5 bases and V by 4 bases; bases with no gene match: 2. The CDR3 extends over 13 amino acids. The CDR3 is CASSSQGATEAFF. The CDR3 DNA sequence: TGTGCCAGCAGCTCACAGGGGGCGACTGAAGCTTTCTTT. Complete variable domain (other parts from reference TRBV7-2 and TRBJ1-1): GAGVSQSPSNKVTEKGKDVELRCDPISGHTALYWYRQSLGQGLEFLIYFQGNSAPDKSGLPSDRFSAERTGGSVSTLTIQRTQQEDSAVYLCASSSQGATEAFFGQGTRLTVV.

The chain joins TRBV3-1 (or the pseudogene TRBV3-2) to TRBJ2-2, with 8 bases aligning to TRBD1. This CDR3 is built from 19 residues. From germline, CDR1 is LGHDT and CDR2 YNNKEL (reference sequence). Germline trimming cut 1 base from V and 1 base from J; bases unmatched to any gene: 11. The CDR3 protein is CASSQVATTGGLNTGELFF. For the CDR3, the DNA is TGTGCCAGCAGCCAAGTTGCAACCACAGGGGGACTGAACACCGGGGAGCTGTTTTTT.

V is TRBV6-6 and J is TRBJ2-1, with 8 bases lining up with TRBD2. V shed 7 bases and J 6 bases; nucleotides not matched to a gene: 11. The CDR3 has 15 amino acids. In germline, CDR1 is MNHNY, CDR2 SVGAGI (reference sequence). For the CDR3, the DNA is TGTGCCAGCATAATTAGCGGGAACGACCCCAATGAGCAGTTCTTC. The encoded protein is CASIISGNDPNEQFF.

The chain combines TRBV27 with TRBJ2-2; 7 nucleotides match TRBD1. V lost 5 bases and J lost 4; bases outside the gene matches: 7. There are 15 residues in the CDR3. CDR1 and CDR2 from the germline V gene are MNHEY and SMNVEV (reference sequence). The CDR3 DNA reads as TGTGCCAGCAGTCTCAGACAGGGTGGCACCGGGGAGCTGTTTTTT. Its translation is CASSLRQGGTGELFF.

The rearrangement uses TRBV7-8 and TRBJ2-3; D is undetermined. The V and J ends lost 5 bases and 6 bases respectively, with 9 bases between them. This CDR3 has 12 residues. Germline-derived CDR1 and CDR2 are SGHVS and FQNEAQ. CDR3 residues: CASSPSPDTQYF. CDR3 nucleotides: TGTGCCAGCAGCCCTAGTCCGGATACGCAGTATTTT.

Notes on this clone: The same CDR3 also results from other DNA sequences found in this sample. The chain recombines TRBV20-1 with TRBJ2-7; 7 bases line up with TRBD2. The germline CDR1 and CDR2 sequences are DFQATT and SNEGSKA (reference sequence). The CDR3 runs 11 residues. J gave up 4 bases and V 3 bases, and 0 bases lay outside the gene matches. The CDR3 is CSARGGYEQYF. The CDR3 DNA follows: TGCAGTGCTAGGGGGGGGTACGAGCAGTACTTC.

The chain employs TRBV27 and TRBJ2-7; TRBD2 might be the D (6 bases). With 2 bases removed from V and 3 bases from J, the gap between germline ends came to 14 bases. Per the germline V gene, CDR1 is MNHEY and CDR2 is SMNVEV (reference sequence). The CDR3 has 15 residues. The CDR3 reads CASSLGGGFVYEQYF. CDR3 DNA sequence: TGTGCCAGCAGTTTAGGGGGAGGTTTTGTCTACGAGCAGTACTTC.

V and J are TRBV2 and TRBJ1-3, with D unclear. The CDR3 runs to 16 residues. Trimming pared 2 bases from V and 0 bases from J, leaving 11 bases between. Germline CDR1 and CDR2: SNHLY and FYNNEI. CDR3 protein: CASSEQPGFSGNTIYF. CDR3 nucleotides: TGTGCCAGCAGTGAACAGCCAGGATTCTCTGGAAACACCATATATTTT.

This rearrangement joins TRBV25-1 to TRBJ2-4; possible D gene TRBD1, 5 bases. Trimming removed 0 bases at V and 4 bases at J, with 13 bases between. Germline-derived CDR1 and CDR2 are MGHDK and SYGVNS. The CDR3 sequence is 16 residues long. DNA of the CDR3: TGTGCCAGCAGTGAATACGGTCAGGGCAGGAAAAACATTCAGTACTTC. Amino acids: CASSEYGQGRKNIQYF.

The chain employs TRBV30 and TRBJ2-3, with TRBD1 identical over 8 bases. CDR3 length: 14 residues. J was trimmed by 3 bases and V by 4 bases; bases with no gene match: 6. The germline gives CDR1 GTSNPN, CDR2 SVGIG (reference sequence). For the CDR3, the DNA is TGTGCCTGGAACGCGCAGGGGGCAACAGATACGCAGTATTTT. Translated: CAWNAQGATDTQYF. Combining the CDR3 with reference TRBV30 and TRBJ2-3 gives the whole variable domain SQTIHQWPATLVQPVGSPLSLECTVEGTSNPNLYWYRQAAGRGLQLLFYSVGIGQISSEVPQNLSASRPQDRQFILSSKKLLLSDSGFYLCAWNAQGATDTQYFGPGTRLTVL.